The source of this T cell receptor (beta chain) is a study of T cell clonality in common variable immunodeficiency. Study results and limitations: Compared with controls, CVID subjects had fewer shared TCRbeta clones.

Sequencing was performed with immunoSEQ multiplex PCR; in TCRdb, only in-frame clones are kept and a portion is missing. The sample is made up of around 45,000 clones, none counted only once. This clone was observed many times. The antigen is undetermined. The CDR3 end lies 3 residues beyond the end of the read and is filled in from the germline J gene. V lost 5 bases and J 7 bases, leaving 20 bases between the germline ends. CDR3 length: 15 residues. Germline-derived CDR1 and CDR2 are ENHRY and SYGVKD. This TCR came from a person between 18 and 75 years old in good health. The rearrangement joins TRBV10-3 to TRBJ1-1; tentative D call: TRBD1 (5 bases). Sequencing input: peripheral blood mononuclear cells. This chain's CDR3 is CAISRIPQGEGEAFF. CDR3 DNA (partial): TGTGCCATCAGTAGAATCCCCCAGGGCGAAGGTGAA.